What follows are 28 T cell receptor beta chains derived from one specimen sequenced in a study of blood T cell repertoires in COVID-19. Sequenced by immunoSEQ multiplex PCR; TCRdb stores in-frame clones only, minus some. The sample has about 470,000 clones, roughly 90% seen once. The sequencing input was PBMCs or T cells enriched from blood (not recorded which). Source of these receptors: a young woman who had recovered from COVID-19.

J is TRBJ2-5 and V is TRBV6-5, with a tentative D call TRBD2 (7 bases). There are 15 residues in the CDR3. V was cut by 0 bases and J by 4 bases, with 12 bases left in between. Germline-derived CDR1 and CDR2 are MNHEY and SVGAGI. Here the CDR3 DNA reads TGTGCCAGCAGTTACTCGGGAGGGGGGGGAGAGACCCAGTACTTC. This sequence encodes CASSYSGGGGETQYF.

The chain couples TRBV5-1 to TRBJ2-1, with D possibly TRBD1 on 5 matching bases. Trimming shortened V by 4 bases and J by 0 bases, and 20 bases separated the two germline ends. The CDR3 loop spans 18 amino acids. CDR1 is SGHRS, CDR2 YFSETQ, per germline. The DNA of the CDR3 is TGCGCCAGCAGCCAGGGTTCGTATACCCCTTTCTCCTACAATGAGCAGTTCTTC. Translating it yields CASSQGSYTPFSYNEQFF.

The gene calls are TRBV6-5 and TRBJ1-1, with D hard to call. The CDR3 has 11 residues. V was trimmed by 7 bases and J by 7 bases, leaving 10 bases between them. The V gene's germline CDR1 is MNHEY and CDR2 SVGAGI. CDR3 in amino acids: CASIWGGEAFF. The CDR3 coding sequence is TGTGCCAGCATTTGGGGAGGTGAAGCTTTCTTT.

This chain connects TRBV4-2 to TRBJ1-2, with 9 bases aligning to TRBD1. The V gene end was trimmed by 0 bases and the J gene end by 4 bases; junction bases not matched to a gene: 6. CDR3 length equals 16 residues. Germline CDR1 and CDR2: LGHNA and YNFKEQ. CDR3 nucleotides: TGTGCCAGCAGCCAAGATCCAGGACAGGGGACCTATGGCTACACCTTC. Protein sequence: CASSQDPGQGTYGYTF.

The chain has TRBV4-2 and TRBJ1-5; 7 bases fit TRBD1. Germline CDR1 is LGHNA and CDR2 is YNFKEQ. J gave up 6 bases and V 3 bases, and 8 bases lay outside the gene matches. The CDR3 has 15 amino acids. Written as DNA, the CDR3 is TGTGCCAGCAGCCAGGCACAGGGGAAGGCTCAGCCCCAGCATTTT. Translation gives CASSQAQGKAQPQHF.

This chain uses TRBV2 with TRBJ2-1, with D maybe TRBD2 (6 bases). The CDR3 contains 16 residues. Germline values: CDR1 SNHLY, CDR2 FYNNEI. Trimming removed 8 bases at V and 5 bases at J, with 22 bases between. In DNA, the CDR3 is TGTGCCAGCGACGGGTGGAAAGAGCGGGCGGACAATGAGCAGTTCTTC. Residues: CASDGWKERADNEQFF.

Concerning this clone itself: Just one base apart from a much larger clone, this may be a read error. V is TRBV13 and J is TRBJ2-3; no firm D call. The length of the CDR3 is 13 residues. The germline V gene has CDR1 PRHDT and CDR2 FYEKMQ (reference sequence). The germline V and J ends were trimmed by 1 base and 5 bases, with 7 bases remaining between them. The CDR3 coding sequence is TGTGCCAGCAGCTTAGATCGAGAAGATACGCAGTATTTT. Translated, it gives CASSLDREDTQYF.

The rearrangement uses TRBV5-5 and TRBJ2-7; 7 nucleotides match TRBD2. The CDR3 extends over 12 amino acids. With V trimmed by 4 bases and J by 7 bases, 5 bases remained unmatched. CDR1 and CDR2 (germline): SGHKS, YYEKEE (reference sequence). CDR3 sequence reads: CASSLAGGEQYF. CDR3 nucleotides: TGTGCCAGCAGCCTGGCCGGGGGGGAGCAGTACTTC.

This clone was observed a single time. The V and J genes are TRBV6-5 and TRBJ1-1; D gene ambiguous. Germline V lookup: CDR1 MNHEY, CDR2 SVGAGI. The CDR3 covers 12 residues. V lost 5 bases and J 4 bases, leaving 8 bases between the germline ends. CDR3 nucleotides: TGTGCCAGCAGTCCTAAAGCCACTGAAGCTTTCTTT. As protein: CASSPKATEAFF.

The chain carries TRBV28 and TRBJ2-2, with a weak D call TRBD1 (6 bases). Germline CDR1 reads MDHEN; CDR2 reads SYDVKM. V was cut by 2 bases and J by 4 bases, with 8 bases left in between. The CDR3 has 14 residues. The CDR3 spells CASSLTGSTGELFF. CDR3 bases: TGTGCCAGCAGTTTAACAGGGAGCACCGGGGAGCTGTTTTTT.

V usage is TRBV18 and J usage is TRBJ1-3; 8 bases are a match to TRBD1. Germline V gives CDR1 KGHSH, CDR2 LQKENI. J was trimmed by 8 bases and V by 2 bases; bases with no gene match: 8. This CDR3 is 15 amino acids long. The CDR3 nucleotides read TGTGCCAGCTCACCAAGGACAGGGTCATCGGACACCATATATTTT. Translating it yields CASSPRTGSSDTIYF.

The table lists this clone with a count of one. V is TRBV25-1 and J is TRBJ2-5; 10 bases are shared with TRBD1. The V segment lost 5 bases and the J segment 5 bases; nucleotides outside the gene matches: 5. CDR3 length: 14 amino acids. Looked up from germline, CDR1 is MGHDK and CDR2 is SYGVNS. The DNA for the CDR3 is TGTGCCAGCAGTTGGGACAGGGGATCCGAGACCCAGTACTTC. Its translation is CASSWDRGSETQYF.

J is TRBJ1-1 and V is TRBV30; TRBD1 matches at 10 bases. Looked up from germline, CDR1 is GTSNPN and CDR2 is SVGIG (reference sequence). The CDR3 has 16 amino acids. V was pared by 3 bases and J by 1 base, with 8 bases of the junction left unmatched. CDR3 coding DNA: TGTGCCTGGAGGGTAGACAGGGGGCGTGGGAACACTGAAGCTTTCTTT. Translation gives CAWRVDRGRGNTEAFF.

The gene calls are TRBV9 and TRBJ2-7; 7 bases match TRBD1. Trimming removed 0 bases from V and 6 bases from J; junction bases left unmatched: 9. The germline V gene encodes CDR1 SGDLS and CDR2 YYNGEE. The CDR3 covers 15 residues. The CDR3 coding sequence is TGTGCCAGCAGCGTAGAGGGGCAGGGGGTAGGCGAGCAGTACTTC. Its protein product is CASSVEGQGVGEQYF.

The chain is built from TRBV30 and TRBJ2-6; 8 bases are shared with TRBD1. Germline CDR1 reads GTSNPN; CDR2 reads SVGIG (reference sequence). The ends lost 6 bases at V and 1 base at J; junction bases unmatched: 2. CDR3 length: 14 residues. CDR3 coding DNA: TGTGCCTGCAGGGGGCGGTCTGGGGCCAACGTCCTGACTTTC. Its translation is CACRGRSGANVLTF.

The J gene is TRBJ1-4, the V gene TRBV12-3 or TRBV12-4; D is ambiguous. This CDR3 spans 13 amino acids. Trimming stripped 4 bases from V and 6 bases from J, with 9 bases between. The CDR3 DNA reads TGTGCCAGCAGTTCCGGTCTAGATGAAAAACTGTTTTTT. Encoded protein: CASSSGLDEKLFF.

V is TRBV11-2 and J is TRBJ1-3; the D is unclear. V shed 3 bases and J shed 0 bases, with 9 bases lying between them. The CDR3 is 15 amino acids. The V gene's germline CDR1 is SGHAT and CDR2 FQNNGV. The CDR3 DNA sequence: TGTGCCAGCAGCTTGGATACAGTCTCTGGAAACACCATATATTTT. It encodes CASSLDTVSGNTIYF. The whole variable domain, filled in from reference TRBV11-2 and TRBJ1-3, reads EAGVAQSPRYKIIEKRQSVAFWCNPISGHATLYWYQQILGQGPKLLIQFQNNGVVDDSQLPKDRFSAERLKGVDSTLKIQPAKLEDSAVYLCASSLDTVSGNTIYFGEGSWLTVV.

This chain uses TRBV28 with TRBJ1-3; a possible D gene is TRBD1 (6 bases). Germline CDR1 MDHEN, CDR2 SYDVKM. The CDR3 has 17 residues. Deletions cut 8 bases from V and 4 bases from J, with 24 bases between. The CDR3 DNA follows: TGTGCCAGCCGATCGACGAAGGGGGGGCTGATAGGAAACACCATATATTTT. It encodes CASRSTKGGLIGNTIYF.

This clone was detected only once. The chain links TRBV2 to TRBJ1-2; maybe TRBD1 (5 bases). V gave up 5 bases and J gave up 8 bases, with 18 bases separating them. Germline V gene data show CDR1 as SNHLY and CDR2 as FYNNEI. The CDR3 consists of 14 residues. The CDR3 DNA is TGTGCCAGCAGTACTTACGGGGGTACCGGAGGCTACACCTTC. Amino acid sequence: CASSTYGGTGGYTF.

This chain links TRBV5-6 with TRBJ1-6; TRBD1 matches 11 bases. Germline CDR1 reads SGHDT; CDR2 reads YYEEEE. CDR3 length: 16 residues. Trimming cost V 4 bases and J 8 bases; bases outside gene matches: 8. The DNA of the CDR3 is TGTGCCAGCAGCGCACACGGGACAGGGGGTGATTCACCCCTCCACTTT. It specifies CASSAHGTGGDSPLHF.

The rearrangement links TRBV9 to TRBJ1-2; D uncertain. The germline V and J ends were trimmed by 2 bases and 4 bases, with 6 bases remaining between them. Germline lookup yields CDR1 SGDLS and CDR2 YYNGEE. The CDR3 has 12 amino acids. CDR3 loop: CASSVGPYGYTF. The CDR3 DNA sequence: TGTGCCAGCAGCGTTGGCCCCTATGGCTACACCTTC.

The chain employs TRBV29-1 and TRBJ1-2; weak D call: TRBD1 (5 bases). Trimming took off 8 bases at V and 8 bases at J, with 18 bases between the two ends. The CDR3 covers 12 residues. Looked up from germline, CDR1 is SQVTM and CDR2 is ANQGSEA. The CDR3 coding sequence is TGCAGCATCTTTACGGGGGGAACGGGCTACACCTTC. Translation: CSIFTGGTGYTF.

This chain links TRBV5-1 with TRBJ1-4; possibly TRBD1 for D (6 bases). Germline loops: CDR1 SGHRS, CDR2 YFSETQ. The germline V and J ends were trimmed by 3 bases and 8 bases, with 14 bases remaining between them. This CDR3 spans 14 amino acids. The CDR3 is CASSSTGSSEKLFF. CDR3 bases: TGCGCCAGCAGCTCAACAGGGTCGAGCGAAAAACTGTTTTTT.

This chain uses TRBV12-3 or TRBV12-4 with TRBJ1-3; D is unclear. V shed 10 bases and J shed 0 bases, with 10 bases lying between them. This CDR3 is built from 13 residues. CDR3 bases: TGTGCCACCGGAGAAAGCTCTGGAAACACCATATATTTT. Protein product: CATGESSGNTIYF.

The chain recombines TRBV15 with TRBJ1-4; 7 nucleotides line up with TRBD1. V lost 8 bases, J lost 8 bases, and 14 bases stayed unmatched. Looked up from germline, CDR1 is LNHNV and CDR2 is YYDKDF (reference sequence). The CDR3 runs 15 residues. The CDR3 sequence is CATAQDRDGREKLFF. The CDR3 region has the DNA TGTGCCACCGCACAAGACAGGGACGGAAGGGAAAAACTGTTTTTT.

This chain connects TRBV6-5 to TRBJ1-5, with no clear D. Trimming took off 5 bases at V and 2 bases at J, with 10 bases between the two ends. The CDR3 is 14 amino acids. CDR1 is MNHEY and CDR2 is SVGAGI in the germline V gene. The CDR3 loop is CASSRSPGNQPQHF. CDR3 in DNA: TGTGCCAGCAGTCGTTCTCCAGGCAATCAGCCCCAGCATTTT.

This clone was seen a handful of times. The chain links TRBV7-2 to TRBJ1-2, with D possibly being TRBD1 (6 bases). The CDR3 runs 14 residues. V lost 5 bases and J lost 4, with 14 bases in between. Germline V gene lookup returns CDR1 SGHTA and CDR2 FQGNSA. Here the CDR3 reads CASSRGQSRYGYTF. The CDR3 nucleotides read TGTGCCAGCAGCAGAGGACAGTCCCGCTATGGCTACACCTTC.

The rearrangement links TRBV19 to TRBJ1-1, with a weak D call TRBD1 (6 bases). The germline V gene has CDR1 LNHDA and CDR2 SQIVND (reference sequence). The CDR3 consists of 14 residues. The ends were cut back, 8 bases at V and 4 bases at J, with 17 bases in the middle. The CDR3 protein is CASGKTGVGTEAFF. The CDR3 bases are TGTGCCAGTGGTAAGACAGGAGTCGGCACTGAAGCTTTCTTT.